The entry that follows covers one TCR beta chain sequence. The antigen remains unidentified. The trim removed 5 bases at V and 5 bases at J, leaving 12 bases unmatched. This CDR3 contains 15 residues. The V gene's germline CDR1 is SGHAT and CDR2 FQNNGV. This entry belongs to a study of shared clonotypes between healthy human individuals. As for the study in general: A donor's plate count was three for CD4 naive and three for CD4 memory; CD8 naive had two and CD8 memory one. Notes on the study in general: The donor pool, a small one, limited the genetic and exposure-history diversity represented.

When replicate PCRs were run on sorted subsets, they used 200 to 250 ng DNA, approximately 27,000 T cell genomes. TCRdb keeps only in-frame clones here, not all; method: immunoSEQ multiplex PCR. The profile shows some 2.1 million clones, 85% to 95% of them singletons. The sequencing input was naive CD4+ T cells sorted from blood. Subset: CD45RA+ positively selected. The J gene is TRBJ2-7, the V gene TRBV11-2; 7 bases map to TRBD2. The sequence derives from a man in his late teens or twenties in good health. The chain's CDR3 is CASSRSGLTTHEQYF. The CDR3 bases are TGTGCCAGCAGCCGTTCGGGACTAACTACCCACGAGCAGTACTTC.